These 25 T cell receptor beta chains originate from one sample sequenced in a study of blood T cell repertoires in COVID-19 (dated by TCRdb to the early 2020s). The library was obtained by the immunoSEQ multiplex PCR assay. TCRdb limited this immuneACCESS table to in-frame rearrangements with V and J called. A share of clones is missing; checked studies link under half to unresolved V genes, and the rest is unexplained. The sample contains 150,000 or so clones, 70% to 90% of them found a single time. The top ten constitute around 7.6% of the sample. The sample was peripheral blood. The receptors were gathered from a middle-aged man who had recovered from COVID-19.

The chain recombines TRBV2 with TRBJ2-1; perhaps TRBD1 as D (5 bases). The CDR3 covers 13 residues. Germline lookup yields CDR1 SNHLY and CDR2 FYNNEI. V lost 7 bases and J lost 6, with 13 bases in between. The CDR3 reads CASKAGIGNEQFF. Written as DNA, the CDR3 is TGTGCCAGCAAGGCAGGGATTGGCAATGAGCAGTTCTTC. The complete variable domain, with remaining parts taken from reference TRBV2 and TRBJ2-1, reads EPEVTQTPSHQVTQMGQEVILRCVPISNHLYFYWYRQILGQKVEFLVSFYNNEISEKSEIFDDQFSVERPDGSNFTLKIRSTKLEDSAMYFCASKAGIGNEQFFGPGTRLTVL.

The sample holds a few counts of this clone. The chain uses TRBV7-9 and TRBJ2-2; D is uncertain. The CDR3 has 14 amino acids. The ends were cut back, 1 base at V and 3 bases at J, with 6 bases in the middle. Germline CDR1 SEHNR, CDR2 FQNEAQ (reference sequence). The DNA of the CDR3 is TGTGCCAGCAGCTTAGGGCAAGACACCGGGGAGCTGTTTTTT. Encoded protein: CASSLGQDTGELFF.

The CDR3 spells CASARISGNEQFF. As DNA, the CDR3 is TGTGCCAGCGCTCGGATTTCGGGCAATGAGCAGTTCTTC. The rearrangement links TRBV2 to TRBJ2-1; no clear D gene. The V gene's germline CDR1 is SNHLY and CDR2 FYNNEI. The ends were cut back, 8 bases at V and 6 bases at J, with 14 bases in the middle. The CDR3 runs 13 residues.

This clone showed up just once. The rearrangement links TRBV25-1 to TRBJ2-7; 9 bases are shared with TRBD1. This CDR3 has 15 amino acids. Trimming at V came to 8 bases and at J to 1 base, leaving 9 bases not matched to a gene. Germline V gene data show CDR1 as MGHDK and CDR2 as SYGVNS. This chain's CDR3 is CASSRSGTGSYEQYF. The CDR3 DNA sequence: TGTGCCAGCTCTCGATCCGGGACAGGGTCCTACGAGCAGTACTTC.

The chain carries TRBV27 and TRBJ2-7, with unresolved D. Deletions cut 6 bases from V and 0 bases from J, with 15 bases between. Germline V gene lookup returns CDR1 MNHEY and CDR2 SMNVEV (reference sequence). The CDR3 has 15 amino acids. The CDR3 region has the DNA TGTGCCAGCAGACTCTCTGGCGGTCCCTCCTACGAGCAGTACTTC. Its translation is CASRLSGGPSYEQYF.

The chain links TRBV7-3 to TRBJ2-7; D possibly corresponds to TRBD1 (6 bases). The ends were cut back, 6 bases at V and 2 bases at J, with 20 bases in the middle. The CDR3 has 16 amino acids. Germline-derived CDR1 and CDR2 are SGHTA and FQGTGA. The CDR3 sequence is CASRVTGLVYPYEQYF. In DNA, the CDR3 is TGTGCCAGCAGAGTCACAGGGTTAGTTTACCCCTACGAGCAGTACTTC.

There are a few counts of this clone. The chain links TRBV5-5 to TRBJ1-1; TRBD1 matches 8 bases. Germline loops: CDR1 SGHKS, CDR2 YYEKEE (reference sequence). The trim removed 2 bases at V and 7 bases at J, leaving 4 bases unmatched. CDR3 length equals 13 residues. CDR3 loop: CASSLQGVGEAFF. In DNA form, the CDR3 reads TGTGCCAGCAGCTTACAGGGGGTTGGTGAAGCTTTCTTT.

This rearrangement joins TRBV10-3 to TRBJ2-2, with 11 positions matching TRBD1. The CDR3 runs 14 residues. Trimming at V came to 8 bases and at J to 3 bases, leaving 2 bases not matched to a gene. The germline V gene has CDR1 ENHRY and CDR2 SYGVKD. The CDR3 DNA sequence: TGTGCCATCGGGGGACAGGGGGACACCGGGGAGCTGTTTTTT. It encodes CAIGGQGDTGELFF.

This chain links TRBV6-5 with TRBJ2-3, with 10 bases fitting TRBD1. CDR1 and CDR2 from the germline V gene are MNHEY and SVGAGI. V gave up 10 bases and J gave up 4 bases; unmatched junction bases: 11. The CDR3 covers 15 residues. The CDR3 here is CATFSGTGVPDTQYF. The CDR3 DNA reads TGTGCCACCTTCTCCGGGACAGGGGTCCCAGATACGCAGTATTTT.

The V gene is TRBV6-5, the J gene TRBJ1-1; D remains ambiguous. V lost 6 bases and J 2 bases, leaving 10 bases between the germline ends. Germline loops: CDR1 MNHEY, CDR2 SVGAGI. The CDR3 has 13 amino acids. The CDR3 spells CASRAGLNTEAFF. CDR3 coding DNA: TGTGCCAGCAGGGCGGGCCTCAACACTGAAGCTTTCTTT.

The rearrangement links TRBV7-9 to TRBJ2-5; D is unresolved. Germline V gene sequence: CDR1 SEHNR, CDR2 FQNEAQ (reference sequence). The CDR3 is made up of 14 amino acids. The ends were cut back, 7 bases at V and 1 base at J, with 13 bases in the middle. The CDR3 DNA is TGTGCCAGCACCCAACTTGGTGGCCAAGAGACCCAGTACTTC. It specifies CASTQLGGQETQYF.

The chain uses TRBV9 and TRBJ2-5; TRBD2 matches 9 bases. The CDR3 sequence is 15 residues long. J gave up 5 bases and V 2 bases, and 7 bases lay outside the gene matches. Per germline, CDR1 SGDLS and CDR2 YYNGEE. Here the CDR3 DNA reads TGTGCCAGCAGCGTCGGCGGGAGGGCCGGGGAGACCCAGTACTTC. It yields the protein CASSVGGRAGETQYF.

The chain is built from TRBV19 and TRBJ1-5; D unclear. Trimming stripped 3 bases from V and 3 bases from J, with 6 bases between. The CDR3 runs 13 residues. Germline V lookup: CDR1 LNHDA, CDR2 SQIVND (reference sequence). Here the CDR3 DNA reads TGTGCCAGTAGTATGAGCCACAATCAGCCCCAGCATTTT. Translating it yields CASSMSHNQPQHF.

The chain joins TRBV28 to TRBJ1-5; D possibly corresponds to TRBD1 (5 bases). Trimming shortened V by 4 bases and J by 10 bases, and 17 bases separated the two germline ends. In germline, CDR1 is MDHEN, CDR2 SYDVKM. This CDR3 is 14 amino acids long. The CDR3 spells CASSSDTLGEPQHF. In DNA, the CDR3 is TGTGCCAGCAGTTCGGACACTCTCGGAGAACCCCAGCATTTT.

The chain recombines TRBV24-1 with TRBJ2-5; the match to TRBD1 covers 7 bases. This CDR3 is built from 16 residues. Unmatched junction bases numbered 12, after V lost 4 bases and J lost 5 bases. CDR1 and CDR2 from the germline V gene are KGHDR and SFDVKD. The DNA of the CDR3 is TGTGCCACCAGTGACCTCGGGACACAGGGGCGGGAGACCCAGTACTTC. It is translated as CATSDLGTQGRETQYF.

On this clone: At the DNA level, this CDR3 is encoded by other sequences in the same sample as well. V is TRBV6-5 and J is TRBJ2-7; a possible D gene is TRBD2 (7 bases). This CDR3 contains 13 residues. The V end was cut by 0 bases, the J end by 7 bases, with 10 bases between. CDR1 MNHEY and CDR2 SVGAGI come from the germline V gene. The CDR3 DNA sequence: TGTGCCAGCAGTTACTCAGGGGGGGGTGAGCAGTACTTC. Translated, it gives CASSYSGGGEQYF.

The CDR3 spells CASSLGLADTGELFF. As DNA, the CDR3 is TGTGCCAGCAGCTTGGGACTAGCGGACACCGGGGAGCTGTTTTTT. V gene TRBV11-2 combines with J gene TRBJ2-2; 11 bases are a match to TRBD2. With 3 bases clipped from V and 3 bases from J, the junction kept 0 bases outside the gene matches. Germline CDR1 is SGHAT and CDR2 is FQNNGV. CDR3 length: 15 amino acids.

The chain combines TRBV3-1 (or the pseudogene TRBV3-2) with TRBJ1-5; D unclear. CDR3 size: 15 residues. Trimming took off 0 bases at V and 3 bases at J, with 9 bases between the two ends. CDR1 is LGHDT and CDR2 is YNNKEL in the germline V gene (reference sequence). CDR3 coding DNA: TGTGCCAGCAGCCAAGATACCAGTAACAATCAGCCCCAGCATTTT. Its translation is CASSQDTSNNQPQHF.

The J gene is TRBJ1-1, the V gene TRBV29-1, with D unresolved. This CDR3 spans 15 amino acids. With 5 bases removed from V and 4 bases from J, the gap between germline ends came to 20 bases. Germline loops: CDR1 SQVTM, CDR2 ANQGSEA. The CDR3 sequence is CSVQDPGDIGTEAFF. For the CDR3, the DNA is TGCAGCGTTCAGGACCCCGGGGATATAGGCACTGAAGCTTTCTTT.

The CDR3 loop reads CASSPPAGRGDNEQFF. CDR3 DNA: TGTGCCAGCAGCCCCCCAGCGGGGCGGGGGGACAATGAGCAGTTCTTC. The chain combines TRBV5-8 with TRBJ2-1, with 8 nucleotides matching TRBD2. The CDR3 has 16 residues. Germline V gives CDR1 SGHTS, CDR2 YDEGEE. The V and J ends lost 4 bases and 5 bases, in that order; junction bases with no gene match: 11.

The gene calls are TRBV10-3 and TRBJ1-1, with D perhaps matching TRBD1 (6 bases). The CDR3 has 13 amino acids. Trimming removed 6 bases from V and 0 bases from J, with 8 bases in between. The germline gives CDR1 ENHRY, CDR2 SYGVKD. The DNA for the CDR3 is TGTGCCATCAGACAGGGAATGAACACTGAAGCTTTCTTT. Its protein product is CAIRQGMNTEAFF.

Turning to this clone: Sequence at one end of the junction differs from germline and may be a read error. The rearrangement uses TRBV7-7 and TRBJ2-5; 10 bases align to TRBD1. Germline CDR1 and CDR2: SSHAT and FNYEAQ (reference sequence). This CDR3 is built from 16 residues. The CDR3 spells CASSFRQGAGRETQYF. CDR3 DNA: TGTGCTAGCAGCTTTCGACAGGGGGCAGGGAGGGAGACCCAGTACTTC.

V is TRBV6-5 and J is TRBJ2-3; 7 bases align to TRBD1. The germline V gene has CDR1 MNHEY and CDR2 SVGAGI. The CDR3 length is 15 residues. The junction had 12 bases not matched to a gene; V was cut back by 10 bases and J by 2 bases. The CDR3 DNA reads as TGTGCCATCCAAATAAGGGGGCGGACCACAGATACGCAGTATTTT. Its translation: CAIQIRGRTTDTQYF.

CDR3 sequence (DNA): TGTGCCACCAGTGATTTGCGGGGGGAGACCCAGTACTTC. Amino acid sequence: CATSDLRGETQYF. The gene calls are TRBV24-1 and TRBJ2-5; tentatively, D is TRBD2 (6 bases). V gave up 0 bases and J gave up 5 bases, with 6 bases separating them. This CDR3 has 13 amino acids. Germline values: CDR1 KGHDR, CDR2 SFDVKD.

This clone was detected ten times or more. CDR3 nucleotides: TGCGCCAGCAGCCAAGTTGGGCAGCTCGAGCAGTACTTC. Translating it yields CASSQVGQLEQYF. The J gene is TRBJ2-7, the V gene TRBV4-1, with D unclear. The CDR3 has 13 amino acids. Trimming stripped 1 base from V and 6 bases from J, with 10 bases between. Germline V gene lookup returns CDR1 MGHRA and CDR2 YSYEKL.